The 19 T cell receptor beta chains given below trace back to one sample, sequenced in a study of blood T cells in healthy people across ages. Then a second PCR, running about 6 to 12 cycles, was carried out with a sample-barcoded 5' primer and a J-beta primer mix. TCRdb re-analysed the 5' RACE reads in MiXCR, keeping a single row per CDR3 protein. The sample lists around 500,000 distinct CDR3 sequences, roughly 48% occurring once. Sequenced: blood. Every receptor here comes from an elderly man in good health.

The rearrangement joins TRBV7-9 to TRBJ1-4; D may be TRBD1 (6 bases). From germline, CDR1 is SEHNR and CDR2 FQNEAQ (reference sequence). The CDR3 consists of 14 residues. V dropped 5 bases and J dropped 8 bases, with 15 bases sitting between them. The CDR3 sequence is CASSVQGGGEKLFF. CDR3 bases: TGTGCCAGCAGCGTACAGGGCGGCGGCGAAAAACTGTTTTTT. The complete variable domain, with remaining parts taken from reference TRBV7-9 and TRBJ1-4, reads DTGVSQNPRHKITKRGQNVTFRCDPISEHNRLYWYRQTLGQGPEFLTYFQNEAQLEKSRLLSDRFSAERPKGSFSTLEIQRTEQGDSAMYLCASSVQGGGEKLFFGSGTQLSVL.

This chain's CDR3 is CASRLVGDPNEQFF. CDR3 sequence (DNA): TGTGCCAGCCGACTAGTGGGGGACCCCAATGAGCAGTTCTTC. The chain recombines TRBV7-9 with TRBJ2-1; D might be TRBD2 (6 bases). The germline V gene encodes CDR1 SEHNR and CDR2 FQNEAQ (reference sequence). Trimming removed 8 bases from V and 6 bases from J, with 17 bases in between. The CDR3 runs to 14 residues.

CDR3 in amino acids: CASSRGLAGADTQYF. As DNA, the CDR3 is TGTGCCAGCAGCCGGGGACTAGCGGGAGCAGATACGCAGTATTTT. The V gene is TRBV7-9, the J gene TRBJ2-3; TRBD2 matches at 14 bases. This CDR3 region has 15 residues. V trimming: 5 bases; J trimming: 4 bases; junction bases outside the gene matches: 2. Germline lookup yields CDR1 SEHNR and CDR2 FQNEAQ (reference sequence).

J is TRBJ2-7 and V is TRBV12-3 or TRBV12-4; D might be TRBD1 (5 bases). The CDR3 sequence is 15 residues long. Deletions cut 6 bases from V and 0 bases from J, with 15 bases between. The CDR3 region is CASSYLTGASYEQYF. As DNA, the CDR3 is TGTGCCAGCAGCTACCTCACAGGCGCCTCCTACGAGCAGTACTTC.

V gene TRBV20-1 combines with J gene TRBJ1-1; D is uncertain. CDR3 length: 14 residues. V lost 0 bases and J lost 8, with 16 bases in between. The germline gives CDR1 DFQATT, CDR2 SNEGSKA (reference sequence). The CDR3 spells CSARDRGGITEAFF. The CDR3 DNA reads TGCAGTGCTAGAGATCGGGGAGGGATCACCGAAGCTTTCTTT.

This clonotype was observed a handful of times. The chain employs TRBV25-1 and TRBJ2-1; D not resolved. The germline V gene has CDR1 MGHDK and CDR2 SYGVNS. V was shortened by 5 bases and J by 2 bases, with 7 bases between the two germline ends. The CDR3 extends over 13 amino acids. CDR3 bases: TGTGCCAGCAGTCACACAGCCTACAATGAGCAGTTCTTC. It translates to CASSHTAYNEQFF. Full variable domain (missing parts from reference TRBV25-1 and TRBJ2-1): EADIYQTPRYLVIGTGKKITLECSQTMGHDKMYWYQQDPGMELHLIHYSYGVNSTEKGDLSSESTVSRIRTEHFPLTLESARPSHTSQYLCASSHTAYNEQFFGPGTRLTVL.

This clonotype was counted once. The chain carries TRBV13 and TRBJ2-3, with 10 positions matching TRBD1. The trim removed 3 bases at V and 5 bases at J, leaving 5 bases unmatched. CDR3 length: 15 residues. CDR1 and CDR2 (germline): PRHDT, FYEKMQ (reference sequence). The DNA of the CDR3 is TGTGCCAGCAGCTTCCGGGACAGGGGTGGAGATACGCAGTATTTT. Amino acid sequence: CASSFRDRGGDTQYF.

This clonotype came up a few times. The chain joins TRBV6-1 to TRBJ2-1; D is unclear. The CDR3 consists of 12 residues. Trimming pared 9 bases from V and 2 bases from J, leaving 8 bases between. Germline V CDR1 and CDR2: MNHNS, SASEGT. CDR3 residues: CASTSPYNEQFF. The CDR3 region has the DNA TGTGCCAGTACGAGCCCCTACAATGAGCAGTTCTTC.

This sequence joins TRBV28 and TRBJ2-4; the match to TRBD1 covers 9 bases. There are 22 residues in the CDR3. CDR1 is MDHEN, CDR2 SYDVKM, per germline. With V trimmed by 5 bases and J by 0 bases, 23 bases remained unmatched. This CDR3 is CASSPGTINRGRSILAKNIQYF. CDR3 bases: TGTGCCAGCAGTCCCGGCACCATAAACAGGGGGCGTTCGATTCTAGCCAAAAACATTCAGTACTTC.

This sequence joins TRBV20-1 and TRBJ1-6; the D gene is possibly TRBD1 (6 bases). CDR1 is DFQATT and CDR2 is SNEGSKA in the germline V gene (reference sequence). This CDR3 is built from 16 residues. Trimming took off 3 bases at V and 3 bases at J, with 15 bases between the two ends. CDR3 protein: CSARGPRGNYNSPLHF. CDR3 sequence (DNA): TGCAGTGCTAGGGGCCCCAGGGGAAACTATAATTCACCCCTCCACTTT.

This clonotype has more than one count but fewer than ten. J is TRBJ2-4 and V is TRBV20-1; 7 nucleotides agree with TRBD2. The closer fit of TRBJ2-7 to the DNA end suggests the J call may be wrong. Germline V gene lookup returns CDR1 DFQATT and CDR2 SNEGSKA (reference sequence). This CDR3 is 13 amino acids long. This CDR3 reads CSAVRGVAYEQYF. The CDR3, as DNA: TGCAGTGCTGTTCGGGGGGTAGCCTACGAGCAGTACTTC.

The rearrangement links TRBV28 to TRBJ2-1; 11 bases map to TRBD2. Germline V gene sequence: CDR1 MDHEN, CDR2 SYDVKM. This CDR3 comprises 15 residues. Germline trimming cut 6 bases from V and 7 bases from J; bases unmatched to any gene: 8. The chain's CDR3 is CASSLSGRGGNEQFF. In DNA form, the CDR3 reads TGTGCCAGCAGCCTTAGCGGGAGGGGGGGTAATGAGCAGTTCTTC.

This clonotype was seen a handful of times. In DNA form, the CDR3 reads TGTGCCAGCCGGGGACTAGCGTCCAACAATGAGCAGTTCTTC. Amino acid sequence: CASRGLASNNEQFF. The V and J genes are TRBV6-2 or TRBV6-3 and TRBJ2-1; 10 bases map to TRBD2. V dropped 8 bases and J dropped 5; count of bases not matched to a gene: 6. This CDR3 spans 14 amino acids. Germline lookup yields CDR1 MNHEY and CDR2 SVGEGT.

The rearrangement uses TRBV7-2 and TRBJ2-7; either TRBD1 or TRBD2 may fit D (5 bases each). CDR3 length: 14 amino acids. Germline V gene data show CDR1 as SGHTA and CDR2 as FQGNSA. V lost 2 bases to trimming and J lost 6 bases, with 14 bases between them. CDR3 sequence reads: CASSLIQGRLEQYF. The CDR3 bases are TGTGCCAGCAGCTTAATCCAGGGACGGCTCGAGCAGTACTTC.

The rearrangement joins TRBV7-2 to TRBJ2-7; TRBD1 might be the D (5 bases). The better agreement between TRBJ2-5 and the DNA end casts doubt on the J call. The CDR3 is made up of 14 amino acids. From germline, CDR1 is SGHTA and CDR2 FQGNSA. The CDR3 nucleotides are TGTGCCAGCAGCCAATGGGGCACAAGAGAGACCCAGTACTTC. Encoded protein: CASSQWGTRETQYF.

A few counts support this clonotype. The CDR3 DNA sequence: TGTGCCAGCAGCTTAGCGGGGACTTCCTCCTACAATGAGCAGTACTTC. Amino acid sequence: CASSLAGTSSYNEQYF. This sequence joins TRBV7-2 and TRBJ2-1; D might be TRBD2 (6 bases). The closer fit of TRBJ2-7 to the DNA end suggests the J call may be wrong. The CDR3 is 16 amino acids. Germline V lookup: CDR1 SGHTA, CDR2 FQGNSA.

The sample holds one count of this clonotype. This rearrangement joins TRBV14 to TRBJ1-1, with unresolved D. The CDR3 has 11 residues. Germline CDR1 and CDR2: SGHDN and FVKESK. Trimming cost V 0 bases and J 8 bases, with 4 bases left between them. The chain's CDR3 is CASSQDAEAFF. In nucleotides, the CDR3 is TGTGCCAGCAGCCAAGACGCCGAAGCTTTCTTT.

This clonotype was recorded a few times. The genes are TRBV27 and TRBJ1-2; maybe TRBD1 (5 bases). This CDR3 has 14 amino acids. V was clipped by 4 bases and J by 0 bases, with 9 bases between them. Germline-derived CDR1 and CDR2 are MNHEY and SMNVEV (reference sequence). The CDR3 DNA is TGTGCCAGCAGTTATCGGGGGTCTAACTATGGCTACACCTTC. Translated: CASSYRGSNYGYTF.

The genes are TRBV6-5 and TRBJ1-2; 8 bases are a match to TRBD1. V was clipped by 7 bases and J by 4 bases; unmatched bases: 8. Germline V gene lookup returns CDR1 MNHEY and CDR2 SVGAGI. This CDR3 comprises 14 residues. The CDR3 region is CASKGQAFIYGYTF. DNA for the CDR3: TGTGCCAGCAAGGGACAGGCATTTATCTATGGCTACACCTTC.